This T cell receptor (beta chain) appears in the sequencing data of a study of early T cells in non-severe SARS-CoV-2 infection. For the study at large: Sequenced bulk RNA came from whole blood that was unsorted, and chains were unpaired. Findings and caveats of the study: Matching with VDJdb favored anti-spike CD8 responses (missing private and CD4 specificities).

In this sample, this clonotype turned up a few times. The antigen remains unidentified. CDR3 length: 14 residues. Germline V CDR1 and CDR2: SQVTM, ANQGSEA. V dropped 3 bases and J dropped 2; count of bases not matched to a gene: 7. Unique molecular identifiers were attached to individual cDNA molecules. One entry per CDR3 protein, called by TCRdb with MiXCR from the 5' RACE reads. The table includes 55,000 to 80,000 distinct CDR3 sequences, approximately 10% detected once. The chain couples TRBV29-1 to TRBJ2-7; 7 nucleotides match TRBD2. Sequencing was carried out using whole blood. This receptor was obtained from an adult who was a healthcare worker with PCR-confirmed SARS-CoV-2 infection or an uninfected control (not recorded which). As DNA, the CDR3 is TGCAGCGTTGATCAAGGGGAGGGGACCTACGAGCAGTACTTC. As protein: CSVDQGEGTYEQYF.